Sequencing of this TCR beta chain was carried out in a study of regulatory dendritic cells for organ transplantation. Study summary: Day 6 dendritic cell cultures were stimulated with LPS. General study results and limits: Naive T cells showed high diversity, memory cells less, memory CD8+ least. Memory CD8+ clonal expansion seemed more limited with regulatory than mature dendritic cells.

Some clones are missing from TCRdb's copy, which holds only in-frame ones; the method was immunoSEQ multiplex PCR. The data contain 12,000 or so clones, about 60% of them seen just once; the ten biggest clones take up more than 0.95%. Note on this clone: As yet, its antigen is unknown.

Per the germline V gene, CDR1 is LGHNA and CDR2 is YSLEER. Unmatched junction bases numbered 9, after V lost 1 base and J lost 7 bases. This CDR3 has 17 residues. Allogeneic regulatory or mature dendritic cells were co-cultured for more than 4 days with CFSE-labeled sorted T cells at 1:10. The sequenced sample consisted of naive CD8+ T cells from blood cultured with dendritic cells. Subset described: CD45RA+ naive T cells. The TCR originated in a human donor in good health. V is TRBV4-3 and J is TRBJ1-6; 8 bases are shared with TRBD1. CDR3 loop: CASSQVGQGISNSPLHF. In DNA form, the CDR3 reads TGCGCCAGCAGCCAAGTTGGACAGGGAATTAGCAATTCACCCCTCCACTTT.